This is a list of T cell receptor beta chains from one sample in a study of spatial heterogeneity in lung cancer. A single record per CDR3 protein comes from TCRdb applying MiXCR to the 5' RACE reads. The profile covers roughly 19,000 distinct CDR3 sequences, with around a sixth appearing a single time and roughly 30% taken by the ten largest. Material: lung tumor tissue, obtained at surgery. The receptors stem from a female donor with early-stage non-small cell lung cancer. Each CDR3 is given with its conserved first and last residue. Size is stated for part of the rows, as once, few or many counts, or as a class when the clone is expanded.

v_call	clone_size	j_call	cdr3_aa
TRBV29-1	medium-sized	TRBJ2-3	CSVGRGGTDTQYF
TRBV28	few	TRBJ2-1	CASSLGRGREFF
TRBV9	few	TRBJ2-1	CASSVSGLDGNEQFF
TRBV6-1	-	TRBJ2-5	CASSEGVSTYETQYF
TRBV11-2	-	TRBJ2-1	CASSPGNGYNEQFF
TRBV30	many	TRBJ2-1	CAWSRLAGALVGTHNEQFF
TRBV3-1	-	TRBJ2-5	CASSPGPEETQYF
TRBV20-1	-	TRBJ2-1	CSVTGSGSLEQFF
TRBV10-1	many	TRBJ2-1	CASSIAGTSDNEQFF
TRBV24-1	few	TRBJ2-1	CATSDRKREQFF
TRBV20-1	-	TRBJ2-7	CSARDKERIGEQYF
TRBV13	many	TRBJ1-2	CASSERQVYGYTF
TRBV7-9	medium-sized	TRBJ2-7	CASSTGSISYEQYF
TRBV2	many	TRBJ2-5	CASSESQETQYF
TRBV5-1	-	TRBJ2-1	CASSPDNSYNEQFF
TRBV6-1	-	TRBJ2-7	CASSERRTSGNEQYF
TRBV24-1	-	TRBJ2-2	CATSDRDRRNTGELFF
TRBV20-1	many	TRBJ2-7	CSAREEGWLAYEQYF
TRBV25-1	-	TRBJ2-5	CASSETRTGAYQETQYF
TRBV5-1	-	TRBJ2-1	CASSLGGENEQFF
TRBV5-1	medium-sized	TRBJ2-1	CASSQAGGHEQFF
TRBV5-1	few	TRBJ2-7	CASSVGTDEQYF
TRBV6-6	-	TRBJ2-7	CASREQPYEQYF
TRBV27	-	TRBJ2-3	CASSLSITDTQYF
TRBV7-9	medium-sized	TRBJ2-2	CASSAATGGLTGELFF
TRBV28	few	TRBJ2-6	CASSLFRSLANVLTF
TRBV3-1	few	TRBJ2-7	CASSHLAASYEQYF
TRBV7-9	few	TRBJ2-5	CASSLWTGWETQYF
TRBV6-6	many	TRBJ2-2	CASRLAGGTGELFF
TRBV27	few	TRBJ1-2	CASRAGTSASQNYGYTF
TRBV4-1	medium-sized	TRBJ1-3	CASSQDAGISSGNTIYF
TRBV20-1	many	TRBJ2-7	CSASKRTQIIYEQYF
TRBV20-1	many	TRBJ2-5	CSAAGGRGGAWETQYF
TRBV7-6	few	TRBJ1-5	CASSPRTGPNQPQHF
TRBV29-1	many	TRBJ2-7	CSVGFRGSHEQYF
TRBV18	many	TRBJ1-5	CASSPGRNQPQHF
TRBV5-1	few	TRBJ2-3	CASSPGLVVADTQYF
TRBV9	many	TRBJ2-2	CASSASLLGGELFF
TRBV9	few	TRBJ2-2	CASSVRDSARVGGELFF
TRBV25-1	many	TRBJ2-7	CASSGQVYEQYF
TRBV28	many	TRBJ2-7	CASRQLTGGSYEQYF
TRBV12-3/TRBV12-4	many	TRBJ2-3	CASSLVAGESDTQYF
TRBV20-1	few	TRBJ2-7	CSVDSPSYEQYF
TRBV28	-	TRBJ2-7	CASSLSEGRGWYEQYF
TRBV9	many	TRBJ2-5	CASSAHGRLVGQETQYF
TRBV24-1	-	TRBJ2-1	CATAPRTGGLFF
TRBV19	many	TRBJ2-2	CATKSTAANTGELFF
TRBV4-2	once	TRBJ2-3	CASSQDHGAGPTDTQYF
TRBV23-1	-	TRBJ2-1	CASTPGRNNEQFF
TRBV28	many	TRBJ1-2	CANSHTYGYTF
TRBV12-3/TRBV12-4	many	TRBJ2-1	CASSSRGAGDEQFF
TRBV25-1	medium-sized	TRBJ2-6	CASSEFPGANVLTF
TRBV4-1	few	TRBJ2-3	CASSRALEPDTQYF
TRBV12-3/TRBV12-4	many	TRBJ2-7	CASSTGTSGSYEQYF
TRBV29-1	many	TRBJ2-5	CSVSPGRPQETQYF
TRBV4-2	many	TRBJ2-7	CASSQDTGRHVYEQYF
TRBV6-5	medium-sized	TRBJ2-1	CASSYGQGGHNEQFF